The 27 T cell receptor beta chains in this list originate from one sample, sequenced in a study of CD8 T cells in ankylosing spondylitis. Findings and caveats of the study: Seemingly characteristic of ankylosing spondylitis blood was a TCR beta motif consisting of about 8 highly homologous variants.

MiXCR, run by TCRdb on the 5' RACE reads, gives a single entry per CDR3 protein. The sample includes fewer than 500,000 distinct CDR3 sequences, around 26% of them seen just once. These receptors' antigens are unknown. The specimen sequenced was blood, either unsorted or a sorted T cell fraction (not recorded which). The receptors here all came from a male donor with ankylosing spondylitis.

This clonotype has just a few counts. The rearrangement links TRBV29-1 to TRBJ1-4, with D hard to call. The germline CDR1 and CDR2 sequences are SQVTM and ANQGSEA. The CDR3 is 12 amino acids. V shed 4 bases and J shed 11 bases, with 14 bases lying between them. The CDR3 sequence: CSVADRAQKLFF. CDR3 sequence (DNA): TGCAGCGTTGCAGACCGAGCCCAGAAACTGTTTTTT.

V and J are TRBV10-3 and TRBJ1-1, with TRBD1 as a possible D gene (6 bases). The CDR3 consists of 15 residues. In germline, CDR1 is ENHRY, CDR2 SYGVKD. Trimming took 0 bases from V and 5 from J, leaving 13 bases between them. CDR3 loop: CAISESKGVGTEAFF. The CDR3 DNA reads TGTGCCATCAGTGAGTCGAAGGGGGTTGGAACTGAAGCTTTCTTT.

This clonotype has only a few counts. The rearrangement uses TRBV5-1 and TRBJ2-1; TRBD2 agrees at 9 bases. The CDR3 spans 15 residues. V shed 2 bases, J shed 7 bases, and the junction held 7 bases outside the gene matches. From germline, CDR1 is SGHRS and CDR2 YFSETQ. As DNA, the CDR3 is TGCGCCAGCAGCTTAGCGACTAGCGGCATGAATGAGCAGTTCTTC. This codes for CASSLATSGMNEQFF.

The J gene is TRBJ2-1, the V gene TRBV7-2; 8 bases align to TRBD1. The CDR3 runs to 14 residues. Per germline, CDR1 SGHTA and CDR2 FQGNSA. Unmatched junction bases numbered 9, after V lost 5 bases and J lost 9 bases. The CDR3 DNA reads TGTGCCAGCAGCCCCACACAGGGGGTGCGTGAGCAGTTCTTC. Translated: CASSPTQGVREQFF.

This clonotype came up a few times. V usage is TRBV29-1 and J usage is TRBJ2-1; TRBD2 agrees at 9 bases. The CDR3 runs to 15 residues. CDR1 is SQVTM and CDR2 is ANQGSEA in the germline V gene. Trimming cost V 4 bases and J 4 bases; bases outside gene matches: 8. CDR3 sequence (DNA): TGCAGCGTTGTTGGAGGGCTAGCGGGGTACAATGAGCAGTTCTTC. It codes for CSVVGGLAGYNEQFF.

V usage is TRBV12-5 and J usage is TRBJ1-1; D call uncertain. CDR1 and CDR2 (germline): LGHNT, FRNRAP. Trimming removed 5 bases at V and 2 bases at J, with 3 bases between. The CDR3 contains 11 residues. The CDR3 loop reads CASGPNTEAFF. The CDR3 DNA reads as TGTGCTAGTGGTCCAAACACTGAAGCTTTCTTT. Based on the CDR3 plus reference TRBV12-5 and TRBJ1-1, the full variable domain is DARVTQTPRHKVTEMGQEVTMRCQPILGHNTVFWYRQTMMQGLELLAYFRNRAPLDDSGMPKDRFSAEMPDATLATLKIQPSEPRDSAVYFCASGPNTEAFFGQGTRLTVV.

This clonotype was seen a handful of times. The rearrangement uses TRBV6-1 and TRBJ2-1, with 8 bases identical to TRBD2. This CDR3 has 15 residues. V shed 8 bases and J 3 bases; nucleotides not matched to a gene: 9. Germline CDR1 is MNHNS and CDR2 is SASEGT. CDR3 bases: TGTGCCAGCCGCAAGGTAGCGGGGAACTACAATGAGCAGTTCTTC. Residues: CASRKVAGNYNEQFF.

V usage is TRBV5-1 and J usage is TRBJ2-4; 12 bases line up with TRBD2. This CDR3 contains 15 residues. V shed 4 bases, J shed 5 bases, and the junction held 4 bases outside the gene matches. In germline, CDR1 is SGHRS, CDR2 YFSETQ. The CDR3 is CASSPASGGENIQYF. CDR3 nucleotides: TGCGCCAGCAGCCCGGCTAGCGGGGGGGAAAACATTCAGTACTTC.

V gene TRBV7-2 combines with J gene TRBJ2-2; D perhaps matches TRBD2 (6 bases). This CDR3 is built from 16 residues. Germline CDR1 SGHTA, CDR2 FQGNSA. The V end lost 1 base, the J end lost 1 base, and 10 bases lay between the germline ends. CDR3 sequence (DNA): TGTGCCAGCAGCTTAGGTAGCGGAGTGAACACCGGGGAGCTGTTTTTT. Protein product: CASSLGSGVNTGELFF. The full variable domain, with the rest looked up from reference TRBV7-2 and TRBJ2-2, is GAGVSQSPSNKVTEKGKDVELRCDPISGHTALYWYRQSLGQGLEFLIYFQGNSAPDKSGLPSDRFSAERTGGSVSTLTIQRTQQEDSAVYLCASSLGSGVNTGELFFGEGSRLTVL.

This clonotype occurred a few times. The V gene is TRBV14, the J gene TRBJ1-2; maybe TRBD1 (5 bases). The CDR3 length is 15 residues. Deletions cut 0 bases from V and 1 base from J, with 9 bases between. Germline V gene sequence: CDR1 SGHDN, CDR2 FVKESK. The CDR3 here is CASSQDVDSNYGYTF. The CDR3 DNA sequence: TGTGCCAGCAGCCAAGATGTCGACAGTAACTATGGCTACACCTTC.

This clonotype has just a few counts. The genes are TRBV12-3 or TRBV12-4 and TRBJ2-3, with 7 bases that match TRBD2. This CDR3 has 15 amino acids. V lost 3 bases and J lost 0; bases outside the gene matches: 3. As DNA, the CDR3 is TGTGCCAGCAGTTTTGGAGCGGGAAGCACAGATACGCAGTATTTT. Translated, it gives CASSFGAGSTDTQYF.

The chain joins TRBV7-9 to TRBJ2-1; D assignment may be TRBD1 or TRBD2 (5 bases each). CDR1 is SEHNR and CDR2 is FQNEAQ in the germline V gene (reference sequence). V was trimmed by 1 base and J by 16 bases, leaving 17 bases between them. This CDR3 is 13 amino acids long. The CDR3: CASSLVGPSVGFF. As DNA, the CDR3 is TGTGCCAGCAGCTTAGTGGGACCCTCCGTCGGATTCTTC.

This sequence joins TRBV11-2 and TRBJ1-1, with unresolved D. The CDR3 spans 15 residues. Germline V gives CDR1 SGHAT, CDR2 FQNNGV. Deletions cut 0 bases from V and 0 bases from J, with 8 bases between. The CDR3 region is CASSLDRAVNTEAFF. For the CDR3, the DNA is TGTGCCAGCAGCTTAGATCGGGCAGTGAACACTGAAGCTTTCTTT.

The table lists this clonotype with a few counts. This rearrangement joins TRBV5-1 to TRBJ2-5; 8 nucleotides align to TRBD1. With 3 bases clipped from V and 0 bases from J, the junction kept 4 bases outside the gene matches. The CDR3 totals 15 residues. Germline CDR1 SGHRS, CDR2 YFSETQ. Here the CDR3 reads CASSSTGGHQETQYF. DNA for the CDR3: TGCGCCAGCAGCTCAACAGGGGGGCACCAAGAGACCCAGTACTTC.

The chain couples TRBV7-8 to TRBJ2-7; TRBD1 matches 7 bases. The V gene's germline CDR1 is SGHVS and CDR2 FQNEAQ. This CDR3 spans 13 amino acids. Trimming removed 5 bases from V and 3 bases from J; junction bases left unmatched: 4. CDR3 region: CASSVGQDYEQYV. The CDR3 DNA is TGTGCCAGCAGCGTCGGACAGGACTACGAGCAGTACGTC.

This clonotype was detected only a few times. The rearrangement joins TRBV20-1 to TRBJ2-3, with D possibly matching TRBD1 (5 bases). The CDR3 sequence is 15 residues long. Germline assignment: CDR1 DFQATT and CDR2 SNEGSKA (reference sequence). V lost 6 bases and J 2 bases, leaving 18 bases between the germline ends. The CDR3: CSAPSLGRLTDTQYF. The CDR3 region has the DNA TGCAGTGCCCCATCTCTGGGGCGACTCACAGATACGCAGTATTTT.

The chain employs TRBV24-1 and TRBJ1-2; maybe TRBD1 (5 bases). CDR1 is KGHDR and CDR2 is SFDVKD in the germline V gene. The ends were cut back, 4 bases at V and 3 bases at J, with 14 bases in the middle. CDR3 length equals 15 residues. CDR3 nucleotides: TGTGCCACCAGTGAATCCGGGGCCGAGGACTATGGCTACACCTTC. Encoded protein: CATSESGAEDYGYTF.

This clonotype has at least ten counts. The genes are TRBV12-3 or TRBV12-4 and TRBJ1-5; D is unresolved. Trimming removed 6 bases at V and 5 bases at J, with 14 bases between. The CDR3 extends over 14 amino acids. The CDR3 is CASSRVRADQPQHF. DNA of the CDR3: TGTGCCAGCAGCCGGGTTAGAGCCGATCAGCCCCAGCATTTT.

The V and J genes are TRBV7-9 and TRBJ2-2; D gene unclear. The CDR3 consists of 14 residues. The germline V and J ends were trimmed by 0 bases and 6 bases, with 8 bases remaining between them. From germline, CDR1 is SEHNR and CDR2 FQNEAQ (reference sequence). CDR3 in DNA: TGTGCCAGCAGCTTAGCTGGGGTTTCCGGGGAGCTGTTTTTT. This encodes CASSLAGVSGELFF.

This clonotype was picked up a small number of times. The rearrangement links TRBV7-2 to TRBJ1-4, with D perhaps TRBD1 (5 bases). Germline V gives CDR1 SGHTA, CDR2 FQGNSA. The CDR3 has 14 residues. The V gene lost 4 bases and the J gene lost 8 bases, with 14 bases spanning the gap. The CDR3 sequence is CASSSPGGGEKLFF. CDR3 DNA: TGTGCCAGCAGCTCTCCCGGGGGTGGAGAAAAACTGTTTTTT.

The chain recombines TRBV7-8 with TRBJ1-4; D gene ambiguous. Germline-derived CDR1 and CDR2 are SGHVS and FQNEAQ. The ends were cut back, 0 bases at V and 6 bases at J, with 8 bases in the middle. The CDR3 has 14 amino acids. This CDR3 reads CASSLAGLDEKLFF. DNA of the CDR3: TGTGCCAGCAGCTTAGCAGGGTTGGATGAAAAACTGTTTTTT.

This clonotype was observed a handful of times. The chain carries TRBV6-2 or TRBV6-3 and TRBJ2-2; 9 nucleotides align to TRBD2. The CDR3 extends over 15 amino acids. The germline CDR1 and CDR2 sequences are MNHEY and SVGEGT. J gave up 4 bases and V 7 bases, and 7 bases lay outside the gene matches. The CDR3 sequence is CASILAGVITGELFF. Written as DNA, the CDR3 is TGTGCCAGCATCTTAGCGGGAGTTATCACCGGGGAGCTGTTTTTT.

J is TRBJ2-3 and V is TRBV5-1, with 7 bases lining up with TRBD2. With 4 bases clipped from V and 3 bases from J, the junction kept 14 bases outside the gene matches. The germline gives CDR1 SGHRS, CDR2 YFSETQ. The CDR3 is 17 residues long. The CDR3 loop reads CASSQRASGTYTDTQYF. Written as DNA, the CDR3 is TGCGCCAGCAGCCAACGCGCCAGCGGGACCTATACAGATACGCAGTATTTT.

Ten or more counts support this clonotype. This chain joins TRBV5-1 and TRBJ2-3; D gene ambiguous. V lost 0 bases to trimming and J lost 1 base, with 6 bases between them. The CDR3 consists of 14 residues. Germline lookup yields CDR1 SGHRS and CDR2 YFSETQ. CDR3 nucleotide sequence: TGCGCCAGCAGCTTGGAGGACCGCACAGATACGCAGTATTTT. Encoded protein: CASSLEDRTDTQYF.

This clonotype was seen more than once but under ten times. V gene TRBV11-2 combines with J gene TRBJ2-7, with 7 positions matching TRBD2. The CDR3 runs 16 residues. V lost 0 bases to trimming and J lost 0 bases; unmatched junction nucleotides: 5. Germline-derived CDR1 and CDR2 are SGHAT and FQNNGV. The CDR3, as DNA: TGTGCCAGCAGCTTAGAGGGGGGGAGGGTCTCCTACGAGCAGTACTTC. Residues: CASSLEGGRVSYEQYF. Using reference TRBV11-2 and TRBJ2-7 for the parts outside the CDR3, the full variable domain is EAGVAQSPRYKIIEKRQSVAFWCNPISGHATLYWYQQILGQGPKLLIQFQNNGVVDDSQLPKDRFSAERLKGVDSTLKIQPAKLEDSAVYLCASSLEGGRVSYEQYFGPGTRLTVT.

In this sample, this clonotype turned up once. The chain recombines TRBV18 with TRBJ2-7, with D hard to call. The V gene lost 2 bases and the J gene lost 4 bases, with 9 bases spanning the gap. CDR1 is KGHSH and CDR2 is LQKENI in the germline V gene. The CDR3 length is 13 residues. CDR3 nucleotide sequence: TGTGCCAGCTCACCAACAACAGCATACGAGCAGTACGTC. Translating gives CASSPTTAYEQYV.

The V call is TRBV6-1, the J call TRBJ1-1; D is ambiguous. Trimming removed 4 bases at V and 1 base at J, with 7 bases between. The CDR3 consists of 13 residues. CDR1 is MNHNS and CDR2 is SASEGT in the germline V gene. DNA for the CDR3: TGTGCCAGCAGTGCAGTGGCGAACACTGAAGCTTTCTTT. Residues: CASSAVANTEAFF.